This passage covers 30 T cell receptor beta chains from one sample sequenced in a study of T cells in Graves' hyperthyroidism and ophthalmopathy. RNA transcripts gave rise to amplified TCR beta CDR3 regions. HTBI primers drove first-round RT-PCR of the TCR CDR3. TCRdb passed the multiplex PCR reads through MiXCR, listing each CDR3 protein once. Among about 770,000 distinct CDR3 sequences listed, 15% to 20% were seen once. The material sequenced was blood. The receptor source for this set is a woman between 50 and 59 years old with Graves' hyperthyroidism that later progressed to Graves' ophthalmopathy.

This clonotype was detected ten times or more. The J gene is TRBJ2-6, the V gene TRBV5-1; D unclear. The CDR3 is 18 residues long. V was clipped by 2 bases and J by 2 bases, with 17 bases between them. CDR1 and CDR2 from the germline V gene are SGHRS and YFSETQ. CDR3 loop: CASSFLASLRTGANVLTF. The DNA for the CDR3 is TGCGCCAGCAGCTTCTTAGCCTCGCTTCGGACTGGGGCCAACGTCCTGACTTTC.

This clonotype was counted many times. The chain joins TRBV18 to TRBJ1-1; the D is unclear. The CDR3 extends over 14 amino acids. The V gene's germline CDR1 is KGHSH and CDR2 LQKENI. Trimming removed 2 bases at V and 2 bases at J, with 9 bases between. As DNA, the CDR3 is TGTGCCAGCTCACCAAGGGATATTAACACTGAAGCTTTCTTT. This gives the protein CASSPRDINTEAFF. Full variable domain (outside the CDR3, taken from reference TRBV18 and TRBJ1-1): NAGVMQNPRHLVRRRGQEARLRCSPMKGHSHVYWYRQLPEEGLKFMVYLQKENIIDESGMPKERFSAEFPKEGPSILRIQQVVRGDSAAYFCASSPRDINTEAFFGQGTRLTVV.

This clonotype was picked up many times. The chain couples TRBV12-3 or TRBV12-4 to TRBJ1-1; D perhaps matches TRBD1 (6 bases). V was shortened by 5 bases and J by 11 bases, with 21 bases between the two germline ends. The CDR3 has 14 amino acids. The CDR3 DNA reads TGTGCCAGCAGTCCCCCGGGACAACCTACCAAGGCTTTCTTT. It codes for CASSPPGQPTKAFF.

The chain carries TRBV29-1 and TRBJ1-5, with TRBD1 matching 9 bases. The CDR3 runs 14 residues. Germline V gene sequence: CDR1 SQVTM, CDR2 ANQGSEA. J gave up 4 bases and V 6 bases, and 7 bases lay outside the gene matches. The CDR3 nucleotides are TGCAGCGTCACCCCCGGGACAGGGAATCAGCCCCAGCATTTT. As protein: CSVTPGTGNQPQHF.

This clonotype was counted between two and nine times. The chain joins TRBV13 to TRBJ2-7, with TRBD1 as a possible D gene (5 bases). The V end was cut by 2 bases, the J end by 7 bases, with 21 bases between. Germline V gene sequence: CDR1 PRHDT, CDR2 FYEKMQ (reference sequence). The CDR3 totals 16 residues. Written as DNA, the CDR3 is TGTGCCAGCAGCTTAAACTTCGGCAGGGAATTCCGGGAGCAGTACTTC. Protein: CASSLNFGREFREQYF.

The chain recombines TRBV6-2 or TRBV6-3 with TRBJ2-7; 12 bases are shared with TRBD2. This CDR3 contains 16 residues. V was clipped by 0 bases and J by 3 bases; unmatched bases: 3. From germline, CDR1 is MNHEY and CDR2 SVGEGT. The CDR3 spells CASSYSLAGGIYEQYF. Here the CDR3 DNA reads TGTGCCAGCAGTTACTCCCTAGCGGGGGGGATCTACGAGCAGTACTTC.

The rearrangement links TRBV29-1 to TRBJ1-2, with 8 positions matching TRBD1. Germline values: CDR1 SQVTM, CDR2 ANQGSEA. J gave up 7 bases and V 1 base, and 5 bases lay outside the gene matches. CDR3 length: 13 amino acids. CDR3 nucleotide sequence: TGCAGCGTTGAAGCCACAGGGGGAGGTGGCTACACCTTC. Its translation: CSVEATGGGGYTF.

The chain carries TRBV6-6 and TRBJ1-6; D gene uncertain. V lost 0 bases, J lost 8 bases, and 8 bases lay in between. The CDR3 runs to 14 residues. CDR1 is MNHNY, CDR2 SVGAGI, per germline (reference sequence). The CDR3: CASSYSIRDSPLHF. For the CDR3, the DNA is TGTGCCAGCAGTTACTCGATCCGGGATTCACCCCTCCACTTT.

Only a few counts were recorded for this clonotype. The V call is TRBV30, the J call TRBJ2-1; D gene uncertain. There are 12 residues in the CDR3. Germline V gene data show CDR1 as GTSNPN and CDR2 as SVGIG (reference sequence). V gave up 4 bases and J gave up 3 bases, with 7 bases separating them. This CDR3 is CAWKDNYNEQFF. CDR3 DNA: TGTGCCTGGAAAGACAACTACAATGAGCAGTTCTTC.

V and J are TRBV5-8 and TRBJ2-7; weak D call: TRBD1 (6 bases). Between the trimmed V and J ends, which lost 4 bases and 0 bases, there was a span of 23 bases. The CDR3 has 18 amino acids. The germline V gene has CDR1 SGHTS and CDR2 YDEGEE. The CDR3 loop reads CASSPPGGGVEDSYEQYF. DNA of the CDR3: TGTGCCAGCAGCCCACCCGGTGGGGGCGTTGAAGACTCCTACGAGCAGTACTTC.

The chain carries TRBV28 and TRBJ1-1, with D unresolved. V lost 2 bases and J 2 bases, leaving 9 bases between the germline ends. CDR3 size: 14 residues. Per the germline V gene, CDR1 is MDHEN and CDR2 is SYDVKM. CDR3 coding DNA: TGTGCCAGCAGTTTAGAAGGATTCAACACTGAAGCTTTCTTT. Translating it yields CASSLEGFNTEAFF.

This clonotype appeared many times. CDR3 bases: TGTGCCAGCAGTGACTCAACAGGGTCCCCTAACTATGGCTACACCTTC. Residues: CASSDSTGSPNYGYTF. The J gene is TRBJ1-2, the V gene TRBV12-3 or TRBV12-4; D possibly corresponds to TRBD1 (6 bases). Between the trimmed V and J ends, which lost 5 bases and 0 bases, there was a span of 16 bases. CDR3 size: 16 residues.

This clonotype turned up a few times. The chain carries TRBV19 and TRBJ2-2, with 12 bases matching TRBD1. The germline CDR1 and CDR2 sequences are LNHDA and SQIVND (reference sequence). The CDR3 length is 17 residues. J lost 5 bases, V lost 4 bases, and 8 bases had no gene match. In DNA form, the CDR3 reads TGTGCCAGTAGTACCCAAGGGACAGGGGGCCGTACCGGGGAGCTGTTTTTT. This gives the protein CASSTQGTGGRTGELFF.

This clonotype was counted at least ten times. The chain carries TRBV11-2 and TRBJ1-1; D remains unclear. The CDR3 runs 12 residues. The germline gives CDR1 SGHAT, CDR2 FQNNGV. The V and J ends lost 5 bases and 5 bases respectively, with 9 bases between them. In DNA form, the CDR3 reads TGTGCCAGCAGCCCCGCGGCAACTGAAGCTTTCTTT. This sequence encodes CASSPAATEAFF.

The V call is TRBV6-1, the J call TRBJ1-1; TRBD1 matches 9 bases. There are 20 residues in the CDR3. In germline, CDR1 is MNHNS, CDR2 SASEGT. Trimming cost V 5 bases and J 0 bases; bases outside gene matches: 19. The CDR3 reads CASSFSRPGTGIPMNTEAFF. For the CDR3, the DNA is TGTGCCAGCAGTTTCTCAAGACCCGGGACAGGGATTCCCATGAACACTGAAGCTTTCTTT.

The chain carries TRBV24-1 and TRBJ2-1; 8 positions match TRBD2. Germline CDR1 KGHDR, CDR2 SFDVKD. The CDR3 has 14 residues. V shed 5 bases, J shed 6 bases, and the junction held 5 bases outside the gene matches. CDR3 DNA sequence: TGTGCCACCAGTGTAGGCGGGAGGACCAATGAGCAGTTCTTC. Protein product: CATSVGGRTNEQFF.

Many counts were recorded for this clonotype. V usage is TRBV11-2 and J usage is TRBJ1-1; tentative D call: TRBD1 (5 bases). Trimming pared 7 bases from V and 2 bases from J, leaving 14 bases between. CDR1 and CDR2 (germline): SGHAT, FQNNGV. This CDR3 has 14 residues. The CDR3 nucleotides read TGTGCCAGCACCTGGGACGGGCCTAACACTGAAGCTTTCTTT. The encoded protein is CASTWDGPNTEAFF.

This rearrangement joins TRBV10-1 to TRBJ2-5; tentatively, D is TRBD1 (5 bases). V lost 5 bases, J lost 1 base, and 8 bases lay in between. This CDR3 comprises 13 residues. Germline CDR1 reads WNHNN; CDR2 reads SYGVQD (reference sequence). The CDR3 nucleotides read TGCGCCAGCAGTAAGACAGTCCAAGAGACCCAGTACTTC. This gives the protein CASSKTVQETQYF.

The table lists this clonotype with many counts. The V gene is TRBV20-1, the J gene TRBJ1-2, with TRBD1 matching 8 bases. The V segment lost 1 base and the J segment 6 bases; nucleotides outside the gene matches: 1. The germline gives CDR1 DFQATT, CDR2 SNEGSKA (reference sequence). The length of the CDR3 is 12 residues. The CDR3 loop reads CSARGQGNGYTF. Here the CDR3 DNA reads TGCAGTGCTAGAGGACAGGGGAATGGCTACACCTTC.

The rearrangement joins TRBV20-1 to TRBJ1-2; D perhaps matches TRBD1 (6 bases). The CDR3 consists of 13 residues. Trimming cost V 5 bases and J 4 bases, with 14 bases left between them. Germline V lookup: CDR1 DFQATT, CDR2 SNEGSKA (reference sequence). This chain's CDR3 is CSAWEGGTYGYTF. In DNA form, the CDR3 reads TGCAGTGCTTGGGAAGGGGGTACCTATGGCTACACCTTC.

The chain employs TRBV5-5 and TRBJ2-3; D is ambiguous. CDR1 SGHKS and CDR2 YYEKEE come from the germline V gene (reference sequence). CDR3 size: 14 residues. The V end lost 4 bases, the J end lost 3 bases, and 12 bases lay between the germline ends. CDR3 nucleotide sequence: TGTGCCAGCAGCGCCGACCTCCGGACAGATACGCAGTATTTT. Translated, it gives CASSADLRTDTQYF.

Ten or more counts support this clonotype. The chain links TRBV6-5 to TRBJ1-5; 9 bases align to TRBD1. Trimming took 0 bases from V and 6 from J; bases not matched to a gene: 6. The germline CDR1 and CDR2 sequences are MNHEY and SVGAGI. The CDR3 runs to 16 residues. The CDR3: CASSYSQQGAGQPQHF. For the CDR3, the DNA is TGTGCCAGCAGTTACTCGCAACAGGGGGCTGGTCAGCCCCAGCATTTT.

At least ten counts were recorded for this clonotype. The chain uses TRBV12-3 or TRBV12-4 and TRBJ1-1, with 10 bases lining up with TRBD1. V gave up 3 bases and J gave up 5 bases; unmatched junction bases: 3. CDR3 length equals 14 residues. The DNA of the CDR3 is TGTGCCAGCAGTTTTGGGACAGGGGTGACTGAAGCTTTCTTT. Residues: CASSFGTGVTEAFF.

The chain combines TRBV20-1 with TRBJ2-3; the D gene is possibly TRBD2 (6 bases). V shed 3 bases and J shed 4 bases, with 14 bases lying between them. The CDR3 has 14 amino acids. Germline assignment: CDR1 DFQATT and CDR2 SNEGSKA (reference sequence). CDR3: CSASGSRKADTQYF. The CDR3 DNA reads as TGCAGTGCTAGCGGGAGTAGAAAGGCAGATACGCAGTATTTT.

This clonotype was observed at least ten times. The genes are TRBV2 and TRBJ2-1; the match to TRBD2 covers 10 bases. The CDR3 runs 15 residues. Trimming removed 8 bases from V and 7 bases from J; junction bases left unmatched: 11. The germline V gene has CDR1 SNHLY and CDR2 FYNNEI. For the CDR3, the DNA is TGTGCCAGCTCTACTAGCGGGGCTATACATAATGAGCAGTTCTTC. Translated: CASSTSGAIHNEQFF.

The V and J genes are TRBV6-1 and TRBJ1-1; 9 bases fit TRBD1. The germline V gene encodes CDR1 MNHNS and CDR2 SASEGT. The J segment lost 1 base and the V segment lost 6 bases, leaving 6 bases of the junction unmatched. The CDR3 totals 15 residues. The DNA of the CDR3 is TGTGCCAGCAGCAGAAACAGGGGGCGGAACACTGAAGCTTTCTTT. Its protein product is CASSRNRGRNTEAFF.

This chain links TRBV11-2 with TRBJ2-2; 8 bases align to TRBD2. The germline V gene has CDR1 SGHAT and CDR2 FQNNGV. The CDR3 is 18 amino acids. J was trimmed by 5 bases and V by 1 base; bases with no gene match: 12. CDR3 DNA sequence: TGTGCCAGCAGCTTAGTATTTCGACCGGGGGGGCGTACCGGGGAGCTGTTTTTT. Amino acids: CASSLVFRPGGRTGELFF. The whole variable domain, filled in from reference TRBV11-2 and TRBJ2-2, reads EAGVAQSPRYKIIEKRQSVAFWCNPISGHATLYWYQQILGQGPKLLIQFQNNGVVDDSQLPKDRFSAERLKGVDSTLKIQPAKLEDSAVYLCASSLVFRPGGRTGELFFGEGSRLTVL.

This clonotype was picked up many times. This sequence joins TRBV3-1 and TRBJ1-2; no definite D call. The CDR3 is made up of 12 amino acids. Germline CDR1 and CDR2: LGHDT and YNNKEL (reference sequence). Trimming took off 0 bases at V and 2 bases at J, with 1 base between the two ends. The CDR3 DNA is TGTGCCAGCAGCCAAGAGAACTATGGCTACACCTTC. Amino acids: CASSQENYGYTF. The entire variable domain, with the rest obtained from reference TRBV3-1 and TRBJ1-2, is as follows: DTAVSQTPKYLVTQMGNDKSIKCEQNLGHDTMYWYKQDSKKFLKIMFSYNNKELIINETVPNRFSPKSPDKAHLNLHINSLELGDSAVYFCASSQENYGYTFGSGTRLTVV.

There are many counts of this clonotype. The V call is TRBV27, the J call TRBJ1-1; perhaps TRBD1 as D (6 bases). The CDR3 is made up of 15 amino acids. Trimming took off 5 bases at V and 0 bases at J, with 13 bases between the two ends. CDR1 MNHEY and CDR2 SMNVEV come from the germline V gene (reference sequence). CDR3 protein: CASSPWDTLNTEAFF. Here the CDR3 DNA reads TGTGCCAGCAGTCCCTGGGACACCTTGAACACTGAAGCTTTCTTT.

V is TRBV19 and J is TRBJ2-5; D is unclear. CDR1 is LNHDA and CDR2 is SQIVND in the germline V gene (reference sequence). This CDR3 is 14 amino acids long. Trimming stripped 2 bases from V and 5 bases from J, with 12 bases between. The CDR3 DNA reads TGTGCCAGTAGTATAACATCTGATGCGGAGACCCAGTACTTC. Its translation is CASSITSDAETQYF.